This T cell receptor beta chain derives from a study of vaccination and CD4 T cells after COVID-19. On the study more broadly: Nasal swab PCR detected SARS-CoV-2 in convalescent patients; under 10 had mild disease, one severe.

Broader study findings: Spike mono-reactive clones accounted for 304 of the 307 vaccine-specific clones found in convalescent patients.

Germline V gene lookup returns CDR1 MDHEN and CDR2 SYDVKM. Trimming cost V 8 bases and J 4 bases, with 15 bases left between them. The CDR3 totals 13 residues. Note on this clonotype: The antigen is undetermined.

Once obtained from cultured CD4+ T cells, the DNA was sequenced using the Oncomine TCR Beta short-read assay. Each CDR3 protein gets one entry after TCRdb re-called the PCR reads with MiXCR. The sample includes about 15,000 distinct CDR3 sequences, 35% to 50% of them seen just once. Documented treatment: roughly ten-day PBMC culture with coronavirus spike peptide pools or control peptides (ViraFEST assay). Sequenced sample: CD4+ T cells from blood, cultured in vitro. This sequence was found in a human donor who had recovered from COVID-19. The chain joins TRBV28 to TRBJ2-7; D ambiguous. CDR3 loop: CASSLGSTYEQYF. CDR3 coding DNA: TGTGCCAGCTCGCTAGGGTCGACATACGAGCAGTACTTC.